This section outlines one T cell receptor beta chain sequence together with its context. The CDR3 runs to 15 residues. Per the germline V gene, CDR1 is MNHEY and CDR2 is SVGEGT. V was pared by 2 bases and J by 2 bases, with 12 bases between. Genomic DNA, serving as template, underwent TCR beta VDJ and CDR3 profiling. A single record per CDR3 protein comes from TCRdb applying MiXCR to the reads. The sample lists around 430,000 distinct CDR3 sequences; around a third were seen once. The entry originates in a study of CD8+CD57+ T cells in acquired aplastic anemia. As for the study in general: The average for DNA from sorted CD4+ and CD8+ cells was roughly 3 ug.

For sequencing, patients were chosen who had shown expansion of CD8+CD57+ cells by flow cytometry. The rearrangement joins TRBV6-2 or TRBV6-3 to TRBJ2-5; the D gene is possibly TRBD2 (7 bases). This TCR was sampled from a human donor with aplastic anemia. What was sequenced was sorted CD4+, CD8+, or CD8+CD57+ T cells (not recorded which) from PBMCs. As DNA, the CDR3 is TGTGCCAGCAGTTACGGGGGGGGGCGACAAGAGACCCAGTACTTC. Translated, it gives CASSYGGGRQETQYF.